This section outlines one T cell receptor (beta chain) sequence together with its context. Its antigen is not known. The data originate from a study of human CD8 memory T cell subsets. Study-level findings and limits: Of all T cell receptor chains, just the beta chains were sequenced in this study. Only a minimal degree of mutual overlap characterized stem-like memory and precursor exhausted T cell repertoires.

Production of TCR beta libraries used UMI-labeled 5' RACE as the method. TCRdb reanalyzed the 5' RACE reads, giving one entry per CDR3 protein sequence and no DNA. The sample's table shows 4,500 to 7,000 distinct CDR3 sequences. The CDR3 has 13 residues. Germline CDR1 reads MNHEY; CDR2 reads SVGAGI. The sequence was collected from a human donor in good health. The chain joins TRBV6-5 to TRBJ1-2; without DNA, the TCRdb call of TRBD1 cannot be checked. The specimen was CD8+ effector memory T cells (TEM) sorted from PBMCs. This sample's subset: effector memory CD8 T cells, CCR7- CD45RO+ CD95+. CDR3 loop: CASSPTGAYGYTF.